Shown below are 17 T cell receptor beta chains from a single sample sequenced in a study of immune heterogeneity within non-small cell lung tumors. Multiplex PCR amplified the TCR beta CDR3 region. Its first round ran for about 10 cycles with 32 V and 13 J primers. TCRdb redid the calling of the multiplex PCR reads with MiXCR, one entry per CDR3 protein. The table includes approximately 14,000 distinct CDR3 sequences, roughly 29% detected once. Genomic DNA extracted from bulk tumor tissue served as template. A total of around 600 ng was used per sample. Several biopsies per primary tumor were taken during surgery, spaced as far apart as possible. Curative surgical treatment was performed in patients who had newly diagnosed, untreated non-small cell lung cancer. The sample comprised lung tumor tissue. These receptors all stem from a man between 40 and 49 years old with non-small cell lung cancer.

This clonotype ranks as medium-sized. The gene calls are TRBV7-2 and TRBJ2-7, with 8 bases matching TRBD2. This CDR3 is 15 amino acids long. The V gene end was trimmed by 6 bases and the J gene end by 0 bases; junction bases not matched to a gene: 7. Germline lookup yields CDR1 SGHTA and CDR2 FQGNSA. The CDR3 reads CASSYTGTSSYEQYF. CDR3 nucleotides: TGTGCCAGCAGTTATACCGGGACTAGCTCCTACGAGCAGTACTTC.

The CDR3 bases are TGTGCCAGCAGCTTGCCAAACACCCAAGAGACCCAGTACTTC. As protein: CASSLPNTQETQYF. The J gene is TRBJ2-5, the V gene TRBV5-5, with no clear D. Trimming took 1 base from V and 1 from J, leaving 8 bases between them. The V gene's germline CDR1 is SGHKS and CDR2 YYEKEE (reference sequence). The CDR3 has 14 amino acids.

This clonotype appeared a few times. J is TRBJ2-5 and V is TRBV30; no reliable D call. Germline V gives CDR1 GTSNPN, CDR2 SVGIG (reference sequence). This CDR3 spans 12 amino acids. Deletions cut 5 bases from V and 6 bases from J, with 13 bases between. CDR3 in DNA: TGTGCCTGGGCCGCCGGTGGGAAGACCCAGTACTTC. Translation: CAWAAGGKTQYF.

The chain couples TRBV5-6 to TRBJ1-4; 11 bases are a match to TRBD1. The junction had 5 bases not matched to a gene; V was cut back by 3 bases and J by 10 bases. Per the germline V gene, CDR1 is SGHDT and CDR2 is YYEEEE. The CDR3 consists of 14 residues. CDR3: CASSSRDRGGKLFF. For the CDR3, the DNA is TGTGCCAGCAGCTCCCGGGACAGGGGGGGAAAACTGTTTTTT. Variable domain in full (rest from reference TRBV5-6 and TRBJ1-4): DAGVTQSPTHLIKTRGQQVTLRCSPKSGHDTVSWYQQALGQGPQFIFQYYEEEERQRGNFPDRFSGHQFPNYSSELNVNALLLGDSALYLCASSSRDRGGKLFFGSGTQLSVL.

This clonotype occurred once. A much larger clone differs from this one at a single base, so this may be a read error. The chain employs TRBV9 and TRBJ2-2, with D possibly matching TRBD2 (5 bases). This CDR3 comprises 13 residues. Germline values: CDR1 SGDLS, CDR2 YYNGEE. As DNA, the CDR3 is TGTGCCAGCAGCGTAGCTTACACCGGGGAGCTGTTATTT. Translated, it gives CASSVAYTGELLF.

As to this clonotype: Given a much more abundant clone one base away, this may be a read error. V gene TRBV4-1 combines with J gene TRBJ2-7; D possibly corresponds to TRBD1 (5 bases). The CDR3 is 12 residues long. V lost 4 bases and J 2 bases, leaving 6 bases between the germline ends. Germline-derived CDR1 and CDR2 are MGHRA and YSYEKL. This chain's CDR3 is CASSPDTYEQYF. The CDR3, as DNA: TGCGCCAGCAGCCCGGACACCTACGAGCAGTACTTC.

This clonotype was counted at least ten times. V and J are TRBV27 and TRBJ2-1, with a tentative D call TRBD1 (6 bases). Germline loops: CDR1 MNHEY, CDR2 SMNVEV (reference sequence). V dropped 2 bases and J dropped 1 base, with 9 bases sitting between them. This CDR3 has 15 amino acids. In nucleotides, the CDR3 is TGTGCCAGCAGTTTAAGGCAGGGGTCCTACAATGAGCAGTTCTTC. The encoded protein is CASSLRQGSYNEQFF.

Concerning this clonotype itself: This may arise from a read error, as a much more abundant clone is one base away. The chain recombines TRBV12-3 or TRBV12-4 with TRBJ2-1; no reliable D call. This CDR3 has 16 residues. V was cut by 7 bases and J by 0 bases, with 16 bases left in between. The CDR3 loop reads CASIFIVLSSYNEQFF. The CDR3 bases are TGTGCCAGCATTTTTATTGTCTTAAGCTCCTACAATGAGCAGTTCTTC.

About this clonotype itself: Possible read error: a much larger clone is one base away. CDR3 residues: CACSLADFMQFF. Here the CDR3 DNA reads TGTGCCTGCAGTTTAGCGGATTTCATGCAGTTCTTC. The chain joins TRBV12-3 or TRBV12-4 to TRBJ2-1; TRBD2 might be the D (6 bases). CDR3 length equals 12 residues.

This clonotype was seen a handful of times. The chain has TRBV7-3 and TRBJ2-1, with TRBD2 identical over 9 bases. V lost 1 base to trimming and J lost 7 bases; unmatched junction nucleotides: 11. CDR1 is SGHTA, CDR2 FQGTGA, per germline. The CDR3 has 17 residues. The CDR3 is CASSLIPSSGVKNEQFF. Written as DNA, the CDR3 is TGTGCCAGCAGCTTAATCCCCTCTAGCGGGGTTAAGAATGAGCAGTTCTTC.

This chain connects TRBV20-1 to TRBJ1-4, with TRBD1 matching over 7 bases. The CDR3 is 14 amino acids. V trimming: 6 bases; J trimming: 3 bases; junction bases outside the gene matches: 7. CDR1 DFQATT and CDR2 SNEGSKA come from the germline V gene (reference sequence). The CDR3 here is CSADQGVPNEKLFF. CDR3 nucleotide sequence: TGCAGTGCGGACCAGGGGGTTCCTAATGAAAAACTGTTTTTT.

Comment on this clonotype: Given a much more abundant clone one base away, this may be a read error. The V and J genes are TRBV7-8 and TRBJ1-4; 8 positions match TRBD1. CDR1 is SGHVS and CDR2 is FQNEAQ in the germline V gene. The CDR3 is 16 amino acids. The DNA of the CDR3 is TGTGCCATCAGCTCCTCACAGGGGGAATTAGCGGAAAAACTGTTTTTT. Translated: CAISSSQGELAEKLFF. Together with reference TRBV7-8 and TRBJ1-4, the CDR3 gives the full variable domain: GAGVSQSPRYKVAKRGQDVALRCDPISGHVSLFWYQQALGQGPEFLTYFQNEAQLDKSGLPSDRFFAERPEGSVSTLKIQRTQQEDSAVYLCAISSSQGELAEKLFFGSGTQLSVL.

This clonotype has a count of ten or more. The chain carries TRBV6-5 and TRBJ2-1; 8 positions match TRBD2. In germline, CDR1 is MNHEY, CDR2 SVGAGI. J lost 6 bases, V lost 6 bases, and 7 bases had no gene match. The CDR3 loop spans 14 amino acids. CDR3 loop: CASRVTSGSNEQFF. The CDR3 DNA sequence: TGTGCCAGCAGAGTTACTAGCGGCAGCAATGAGCAGTTCTTC.

In this sample, this clonotype turned up many times. The V gene is TRBV19, the J gene TRBJ2-1; the match to TRBD2 covers 14 bases. This CDR3 region has 15 residues. Germline CDR1 reads LNHDA; CDR2 reads SQIVND (reference sequence). The V and J ends lost 3 bases and 10 bases, in that order; junction bases with no gene match: 5. The CDR3 DNA sequence: TGTGCCAGTAGTATGGGACTAGCGGGGGTGCGAGAGCAGTTCTTC. Translation: CASSMGLAGVREQFF. Using reference TRBV19 and TRBJ2-1 for the parts outside the CDR3, the full variable domain is DGGITQSPKYLFRKEGQNVTLSCEQNLNHDAMYWYRQDPGQGLRLIYYSQIVNDFQKGDIAEGYSVSREKKESFPLTVTSAQKNPTAFYLCASSMGLAGVREQFFGPGTRLTVL.

At least ten counts were recorded for this clonotype. The gene calls are TRBV12-3 or TRBV12-4 and TRBJ1-2, with D hard to call. The CDR3 length is 12 residues. V dropped 4 bases and J dropped 6 bases, with 9 bases sitting between them. CDR3: CASSSIQHGYTF. For the CDR3, the DNA is TGTGCCAGCAGTTCTATACAACATGGCTACACCTTC.

This clonotype was counted ten times or more. The CDR3 spells CASSFRSSTFADTQYF. The CDR3 nucleotides read TGTGCCAGCAGTTTTCGGTCGAGTACATTCGCAGATACGCAGTATTTT. The rearrangement uses TRBV12-3 or TRBV12-4 and TRBJ2-3, with D hard to call. CDR3 length: 16 residues. Trimming pared 3 bases from V and 4 bases from J, leaving 17 bases between.

This clonotype is medium-sized by share. The chain couples TRBV27 to TRBJ2-7; D is unclear. Germline V CDR1 and CDR2: MNHEY, SMNVEV (reference sequence). The CDR3 extends over 15 amino acids. V lost 0 bases and J 0 bases, leaving 9 bases between the germline ends. This chain's CDR3 is CASSLSAQGSYEQYF. The CDR3 DNA sequence: TGTGCCAGCAGTTTATCGGCCCAAGGCTCCTACGAGCAGTACTTC.